This T cell receptor beta chain stems from a study of T cell responses to AZD1222 COVID-19 vaccine. Study-level points and caveats: There were mostly white British donors and more females than males, and clonal diversity was possibly underestimated. Spike was spanned by vaccine-associated CD4 TCRs, which were dominant at 160-218 and 743-854.

With V trimmed by 1 base and J by 13 bases, 8 bases remained unmatched. The germline V gene encodes CDR1 SGHAT and CDR2 FQNNGV. The CDR3 covers 15 residues. As regards this clone: Its antigen remains unidentified.

Clones were sequenced by immunoSEQ multiplex PCR, and TCRdb holds only the in-frame ones, with some missing. The profile shows approximately 92,000 clones, about 85% of them singletons. Sample: peripheral blood, taken on day 0 of AZD1222 vaccination. The receptor comes from an adult in good health. The gene calls are TRBV11-2 and TRBJ2-2, with 11 bases that match TRBD1. This CDR3 is CASSLGGQGVEGLFF. The CDR3 region has the DNA TGTGCCAGCAGCTTAGGGGGACAGGGGGTTGAAGGGCTGTTTTTT.